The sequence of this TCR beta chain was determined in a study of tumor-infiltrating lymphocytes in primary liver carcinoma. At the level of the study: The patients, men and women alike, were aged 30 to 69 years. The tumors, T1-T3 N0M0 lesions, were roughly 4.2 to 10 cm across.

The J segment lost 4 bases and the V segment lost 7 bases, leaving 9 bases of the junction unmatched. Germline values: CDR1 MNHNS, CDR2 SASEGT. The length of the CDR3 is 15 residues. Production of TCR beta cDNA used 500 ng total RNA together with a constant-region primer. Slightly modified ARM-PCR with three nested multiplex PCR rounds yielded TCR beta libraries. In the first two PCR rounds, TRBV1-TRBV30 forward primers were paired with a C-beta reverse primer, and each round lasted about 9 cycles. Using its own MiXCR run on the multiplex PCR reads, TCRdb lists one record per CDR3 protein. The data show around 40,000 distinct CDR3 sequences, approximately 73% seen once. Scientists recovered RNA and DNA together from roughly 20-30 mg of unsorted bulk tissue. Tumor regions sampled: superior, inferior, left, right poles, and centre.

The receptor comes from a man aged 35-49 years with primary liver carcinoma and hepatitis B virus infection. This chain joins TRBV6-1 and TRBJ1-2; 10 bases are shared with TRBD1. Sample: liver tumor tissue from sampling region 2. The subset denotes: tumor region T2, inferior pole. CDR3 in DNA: TGTGCCAGCAATCACGACAGGGGGCGCTTCTATGGCTACACCTTC. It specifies CASNHDRGRFYGYTF.